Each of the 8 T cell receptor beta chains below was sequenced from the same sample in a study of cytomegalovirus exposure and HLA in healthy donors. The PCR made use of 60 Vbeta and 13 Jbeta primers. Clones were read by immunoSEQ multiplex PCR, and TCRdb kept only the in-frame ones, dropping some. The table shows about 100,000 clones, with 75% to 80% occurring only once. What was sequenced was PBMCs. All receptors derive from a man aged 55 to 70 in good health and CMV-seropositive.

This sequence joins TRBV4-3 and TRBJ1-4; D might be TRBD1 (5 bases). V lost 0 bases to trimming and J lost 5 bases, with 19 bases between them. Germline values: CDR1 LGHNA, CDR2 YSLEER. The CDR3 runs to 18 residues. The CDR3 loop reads CASSQDRSGQGLNEKLFF. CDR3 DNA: TGCGCCAGCAGCCAAGATAGGAGCGGCCAGGGACTAAATGAAAAACTGTTTTTT.

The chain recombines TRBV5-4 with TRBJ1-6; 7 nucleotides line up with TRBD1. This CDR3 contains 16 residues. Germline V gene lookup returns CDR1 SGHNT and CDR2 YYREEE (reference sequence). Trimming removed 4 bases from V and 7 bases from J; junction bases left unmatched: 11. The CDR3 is CASSPGGRGENSPLHF. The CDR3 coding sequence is TGTGCCAGCAGCCCCGGGGGCAGGGGGGAAAATTCACCCCTCCACTTT.

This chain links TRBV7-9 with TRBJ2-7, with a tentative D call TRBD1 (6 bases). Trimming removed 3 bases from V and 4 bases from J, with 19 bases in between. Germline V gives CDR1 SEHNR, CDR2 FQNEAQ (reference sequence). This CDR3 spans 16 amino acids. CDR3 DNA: TGTGCCAGCAGCTTTATAGGGCAGGGGTTAAGTTACGAGCAGTACTTC. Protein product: CASSFIGQGLSYEQYF.

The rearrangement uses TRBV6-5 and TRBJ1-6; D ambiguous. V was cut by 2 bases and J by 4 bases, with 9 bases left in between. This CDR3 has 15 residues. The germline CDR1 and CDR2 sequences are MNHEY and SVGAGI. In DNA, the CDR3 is TGTGCCAGCAGTTACGGCGGCAATTATAATTCACCCCTCCACTTT. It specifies CASSYGGNYNSPLHF.

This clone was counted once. This CDR3 is CASSRQSSGYEQYF. The DNA for the CDR3 is TGTGCCAGCAGCCGTCAGTCCTCAGGCTACGAGCAGTACTTC. This chain links TRBV6-5 with TRBJ2-7; D ambiguous. The germline gives CDR1 MNHEY, CDR2 SVGAGI. The CDR3 spans 14 residues. The germline V and J ends were trimmed by 6 bases and 3 bases, with 15 bases remaining between them.

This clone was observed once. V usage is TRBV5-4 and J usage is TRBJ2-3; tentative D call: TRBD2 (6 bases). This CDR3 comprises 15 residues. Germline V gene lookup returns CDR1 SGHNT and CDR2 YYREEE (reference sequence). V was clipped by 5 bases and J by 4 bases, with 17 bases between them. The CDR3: CASRTSLGGSDTQYF. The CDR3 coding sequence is TGTGCCAGCAGGACGTCGCTTGGGGGGTCAGATACGCAGTATTTT.

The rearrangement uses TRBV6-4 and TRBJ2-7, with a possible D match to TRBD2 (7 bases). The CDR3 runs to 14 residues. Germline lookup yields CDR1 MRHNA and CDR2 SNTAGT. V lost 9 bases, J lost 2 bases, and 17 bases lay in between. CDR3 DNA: TGTGCCAGGGACAGTTCGGGGGGTACCTACGAGCAGTACTTC. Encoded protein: CARDSSGGTYEQYF.

CDR3 loop: CAWTLGGAVQYF. The CDR3, as DNA: TGTGCCTGGACCTTGGGAGGGGCAGTGCAGTACTTC. V gene TRBV30 combines with J gene TRBJ2-7, with TRBD2 matching over 7 bases. The CDR3 is made up of 12 amino acids. In germline, CDR1 is GTSNPN, CDR2 SVGIG (reference sequence). V gave up 4 bases and J gave up 9 bases; unmatched junction bases: 9.